This T cell receptor (beta chain) was sequenced for a study of cytomegalovirus exposure and HLA in healthy donors. Overall study results and limits: Analysis performed later found roughly 17,000 TCR beta sequences associated with HLA alleles at 0.05 false discovery rate.

The CDR3 has 14 amino acids. The germline CDR1 and CDR2 sequences are MDHEN and SYDVKM. Trimming took 6 bases from V and 11 from J; bases not matched to a gene: 11. This clone has just one count. The antigen is unknown. Amplification used 60 Vbeta primers and 13 Jbeta primers. Sequenced by immunoSEQ multiplex PCR; TCRdb stores in-frame clones only, minus some. The table shows under 300,000 clones, with over 70% occurring only once. The chain couples TRBV28 to TRBJ2-5; 11 bases are a match to TRBD2. The source material was PBMCs. This clonotype originated in a woman aged 55-70 years in good health and CMV-seropositive. Here the CDR3 reads CASRGQTSGTRQYF. The CDR3 bases are TGTGCCAGCAGGGGTCAGACTAGCGGGACTAGGCAGTACTTC.